The 6 T cell receptor beta chains below come from one sample, sequenced in a study of blood T cell repertoires in COVID-19 (TCRdb year 2020). The library was produced with the immunoSEQ multiplex PCR assay. TCRdb provides this immuneACCESS table in a form limited to in-frame rearrangements. Some clones are lacking; in checked studies, under half of them reflect an unresolved V gene, and why the rest are absent is not known. In all, the sample holds about 100,000 clones, and around 74% of those were seen once. The leading ten clones occupy approximately 18% of the sample. The sequenced sample consisted of peripheral blood. Receptors were obtained from an elderly woman with active or convalescent COVID-19.

This clone was found once. V and J are TRBV28 and TRBJ1-1, with D maybe TRBD1 (5 bases). The CDR3 covers 15 residues. CDR1 and CDR2 (germline): MDHEN, SYDVKM. Trimming pared 1 base from V and 0 bases from J, leaving 9 bases between. CDR3 amino acids: CASSLSGGMNTEAFF. The CDR3 coding sequence is TGTGCCAGCAGTTTATCGGGGGGAATGAACACTGAAGCTTTCTTT.

This clone came up once. The chain is built from TRBV6-5 and TRBJ2-7, with TRBD1 matching over 7 bases. The CDR3 loop spans 16 amino acids. J gave up 3 bases and V 2 bases, and 10 bases lay outside the gene matches. Germline assignment: CDR1 MNHEY and CDR2 SVGAGI. This CDR3 is CASSYGQVTGIYEQYF. The CDR3 coding sequence is TGTGCCAGCAGTTACGGACAGGTTACCGGGATCTACGAGCAGTACTTC.

V gene TRBV7-2 combines with J gene TRBJ2-1, with 15 positions matching TRBD2. V lost 3 bases to trimming and J lost 0 bases; unmatched junction nucleotides: 6. This CDR3 is built from 19 residues. The V gene's germline CDR1 is SGHTA and CDR2 FQGNSA. CDR3 DNA: TGTGCCAGCAGCTTCCGCGGGACTAGCGGGAGGAGCTCCTACAATGAGCAGTTCTTC. It translates to CASSFRGTSGRSSYNEQFF.

The gene calls are TRBV7-2 and TRBJ2-5; 9 positions match TRBD1. The ends lost 5 bases at V and 5 bases at J; junction bases unmatched: 6. This CDR3 is built from 14 residues. Germline CDR1 is SGHTA and CDR2 is FQGNSA. For the CDR3, the DNA is TGTGCCAGCAGCGCTACAGGGGGCTCTGAGACCCAGTACTTC. As protein: CASSATGGSETQYF.

DNA for the CDR3: TGTGCCAGCAGAAGGACAGGGGGCGGTCAGCCCCAGCATTTT. As protein: CASRRTGGGQPQHF. This chain joins TRBV6-5 and TRBJ1-5, with 11 bases matching TRBD1. Germline CDR1 MNHEY, CDR2 SVGAGI. The CDR3 sequence is 14 residues long. V was pared by 6 bases and J by 6 bases, with 4 bases of the junction left unmatched.

This clone was observed once. V and J are TRBV19 and TRBJ1-4; D is undetermined. Trimming pared 1 base from V and 7 bases from J, leaving 7 bases between. There are 13 residues in the CDR3. Germline V gene sequence: CDR1 LNHDA, CDR2 SQIVND (reference sequence). CDR3 coding DNA: TGTGCCAGTAGTATAGCCAACACTGAAAAACTGTTTTTT. This gives the protein CASSIANTEKLFF.